The 29 T cell receptor beta chains in this list originate from one sample, sequenced in a study of human CD8 memory T cell subsets. Production of TCR beta libraries used UMI-labeled 5' RACE as the method. TCRdb re-called the 5' RACE reads and catalogs CDR3 proteins one per entry, DNA excluded. This listing includes 9,000 to 13,000 distinct CDR3 sequences. What was sequenced was CD8+ T cells from PBMCs. These receptors were obtained from a human donor in good health.

The J gene is TRBJ2-4, the V gene TRBV29-1; the D call from TCRdb, TRBD1, cannot be confirmed without DNA. From germline, CDR1 is SQVTM and CDR2 ANQGSEA. The CDR3 totals 16 residues. The CDR3 is CSAMLQGPLAKNIQYF.

The rearrangement uses TRBV9 and TRBJ2-3; TCRdb lists TRBD1, though no DNA is available to test this call. This CDR3 is 14 amino acids long. Looked up from germline, CDR1 is SGDLS and CDR2 is YYNGEE. The CDR3 is CASSASLGPDTQYF. Based on the CDR3 plus reference TRBV9 and TRBJ2-3, the full variable domain is DSGVTQTPKHLITATGQRVTLRCSPRSGDLSVYWYQQSLDQGLQFLIQYYNGEERAKGNILERFSAQQFPDLHSELNLSSLELGDSALYFCASSASLGPDTQYFGPGTRLTVL.

This chain joins TRBV7-9 and TRBJ2-1; TCRdb gives TRBD1 as the D gene, but with no DNA this cannot be confirmed. The CDR3 sequence is 16 residues long. Germline-derived CDR1 and CDR2 are SEHNR and FQNEAQ (reference sequence). The chain's CDR3 is CASSTGLGNSYNEQFF.

The chain employs TRBV29-1 and TRBJ1-1; TCRdb's assignment of TRBD1 cannot be checked, as there is no DNA. CDR3 length: 12 amino acids. Germline CDR1 reads SQVTM; CDR2 reads ANQGSEA. The CDR3 sequence: CSVALTGVEAFF.

The chain carries TRBV29-1 and TRBJ2-7; TCRdb lists TRBD1, though no DNA is available to test this call. This CDR3 has 12 amino acids. CDR1 and CDR2 from the germline V gene are SQVTM and ANQGSEA. The chain's CDR3 is CVVTGSTYEQYF.

The CDR3 loop reads CASSTGQGANSPLHF. V gene TRBV5-4 combines with J gene TRBJ1-6; as DNA is missing, the TRBD1 call by TCRdb cannot be tested. Germline CDR1 is SGHNT and CDR2 is YYREEE (reference sequence). This CDR3 is built from 15 residues.

This chain uses TRBV20-1 with TRBJ2-3; TCRdb returns TRBD1, unconfirmable since there is no DNA. The CDR3 is 15 residues long. The germline V gene encodes CDR1 DFQATT and CDR2 SNEGSKA (reference sequence). CDR3 protein: CSADLLGGDPDTQYF.

This clonotype is identified as medium-sized from frequency. J is TRBJ2-2 and V is TRBV29-1; TCRdb's assignment of TRBD1 cannot be checked, as there is no DNA. The CDR3 loop spans 15 amino acids. Germline CDR1 SQVTM, CDR2 ANQGSEA. The CDR3 sequence is CSGGGGDQNTGELFF.

This clonotype is called medium-sized based on its frequency. This chain links TRBV29-1 with TRBJ2-7; TCRdb returns TRBD1, unconfirmable since there is no DNA. This CDR3 contains 15 residues. Germline lookup yields CDR1 SQVTM and CDR2 ANQGSEA. This chain's CDR3 is CSVEGGATPAYEQYF.

The chain carries TRBV20-1 and TRBJ2-7. Per the germline V gene, CDR1 is DFQATT and CDR2 is SNEGSKA (reference sequence). The length of the CDR3 is 12 residues. The chain's CDR3 is CSARDTGYEQYF.

The chain carries TRBV7-6 and TRBJ1-1. The CDR3 is 13 amino acids. The germline gives CDR1 SGHVS, CDR2 FNYEAQ. The CDR3 here is CASSLAAGNEAFF.

The V gene is TRBV29-1, the J gene TRBJ2-5; the TCRdb call, TRBD2, lacks DNA for checking. The CDR3 consists of 16 residues. Per germline, CDR1 SQVTM and CDR2 ANQGSEA. CDR3 protein: CSVEVEERGKAETQYF.

The chain joins TRBV9 to TRBJ2-1; as DNA is missing, the TRBD2 call by TCRdb cannot be tested. This CDR3 is 15 amino acids long. The germline gives CDR1 SGDLS, CDR2 YYNGEE. The CDR3 spells CASSPERGGQNEQFF.

The chain joins TRBV27 to TRBJ2-7. Germline V gene lookup returns CDR1 MNHEY and CDR2 SMNVEV (reference sequence). The CDR3 consists of 15 residues. The chain's CDR3 is CASSFRTRRGYEQYF.

This clonotype is medium-sized by frequency. The V gene is TRBV27, the J gene TRBJ2-3. The germline V gene encodes CDR1 MNHEY and CDR2 SMNVEV (reference sequence). The CDR3 has 16 residues. CDR3 sequence: CASSRTSNRITDTQYF.

The V gene is TRBV15, the J gene TRBJ1-5; the D gene TCRdb calls, TRBD1, cannot be checked with no DNA. CDR1 LNHNV and CDR2 YYDKDF come from the germline V gene (reference sequence). The CDR3 is 16 amino acids. CDR3 region: CATSELGQGGFQPQHF. Filled out from reference TRBV15 and TRBJ1-5, the complete variable domain reads DAMVIQNPRYQVTQFGKPVTLSCSQTLNHNVMYWYQQKSSQAPKLLFHYYDKDFNNEADTPDNFQSRRPNTSFCFLDIRSPGLGDTAMYLCATSELGQGGFQPQHFGDGTRLSIL.

The gene calls are TRBV7-2 and TRBJ2-4; TCRdb proposes TRBD1, but this gene call is untestable without DNA. Germline values: CDR1 SGHTA, CDR2 FQGNSA. The CDR3 is made up of 16 amino acids. The CDR3 region is CASPFPQRHAKNIQYF.

The rearrangement joins TRBV12-3 or TRBV12-4 to TRBJ1-1; TCRdb picks TRBD1, but there is no DNA to check that call. The CDR3 has 15 amino acids. The CDR3 here is CASSPNTGLNTEAFF.

The genes are TRBV12-3 or TRBV12-4 and TRBJ1-2; TCRdb reports TRBD1, a call that lacks DNA to check it against. The CDR3 has 14 amino acids. The CDR3 sequence is CASSPTGGYYGYTF.

The chain employs TRBV6-1 and TRBJ1-2; TCRdb designates TRBD1, a call that cannot be tested without DNA. Germline CDR1 MNHNS, CDR2 SASEGT. CDR3 size: 15 residues. The CDR3 reads CASSGVDRVYYGYTF.

The chain combines TRBV19 with TRBJ2-1; TCRdb's D call, TRBD2, is unchecked because there is no DNA. Germline CDR1 and CDR2: LNHDA and SQIVND (reference sequence). The CDR3 runs to 15 residues. The CDR3 sequence: CASSFGGGFYNEQFF.

The V and J genes are TRBV7-9 and TRBJ1-1. The CDR3 spans 12 residues. Germline CDR1 reads SEHNR; CDR2 reads FQNEAQ (reference sequence). The CDR3 loop is CASSLGAEEAFF.

The chain is built from TRBV7-9 and TRBJ1-2; lacking DNA, the TRBD1 call made by TCRdb goes unchecked. The germline CDR1 and CDR2 sequences are SEHNR and FQNEAQ (reference sequence). The CDR3 has 14 amino acids. CDR3 in amino acids: CASTPPGLNYGYTF.

V is TRBV6-6 and J is TRBJ2-1; as DNA is missing, the TRBD1 call by TCRdb cannot be tested. CDR3 length: 12 amino acids. The V gene's germline CDR1 is MNHNY and CDR2 SVGAGI (reference sequence). The CDR3 is CASRGGLNEQFF.

The chain recombines TRBV7-2 with TRBJ2-7; TCRdb picks TRBD2, but there is no DNA to check that call. This CDR3 has 16 amino acids. Germline CDR1 SGHTA, CDR2 FQGNSA. CDR3 loop: CASSSVGGSGPYEQYF.

This rearrangement joins TRBV12-3 or TRBV12-4 to TRBJ1-2; TCRdb's D call, TRBD1, is unchecked because there is no DNA. This CDR3 is built from 12 residues. CDR3 sequence reads: CASSQDSWGYTF.

The genes are TRBV5-4 and TRBJ1-5. Germline lookup yields CDR1 SGHNT and CDR2 YYREEE (reference sequence). This CDR3 comprises 13 residues. This chain's CDR3 is CASSFRPNQPQHF.

The chain has TRBV10-3 and TRBJ2-3; TCRdb's D call, TRBD2, is unchecked because there is no DNA. Looked up from germline, CDR1 is ENHRY and CDR2 is SYGVKD. CDR3 size: 15 residues. CDR3 sequence: CAISDPTKSTDTQYF.

V usage is TRBV7-9 and J usage is TRBJ2-1; no DNA is available, so the TRBD1 call from TCRdb remains unchecked. The CDR3 spans 13 residues. Germline V lookup: CDR1 SEHNR, CDR2 FQNEAQ (reference sequence). The chain's CDR3 is CASSGDGYNEQFF.